Sequencing of this T cell receptor beta chain was carried out in a study of cytomegalovirus exposure and HLA in healthy donors (dated 2017 in TCRdb). Some background on the complete study: An earlier analysis of several hundred of the donors reported 276 Gb of sequence data and roughly 110 million unique TCR beta sequences from roughly 200 million T cells. HLA typing included class I and class II loci at four-digit resolution. In the later analysis, no new phenotypic data were used to find candidate immune exposures; instead, reliance was placed on TCR beta sequences and their occurrence across donors. Roughly five DR-DQ haplotypes were handled as single units for association and clustering because linkage in the cohort was strong. All discovery cohort repertoires had been generated on a single sequencing platform. A later genetic analysis took genome-wide SNP genotypes for about 55% of the roughly 700 donors and used that subset as a discovery cohort. Across some 400 genotyped donors of the cohort, an average of approximately 240,000 unique TCR beta nucleotide sequences per donor were sequenced, and around 19% of those sequences were non-productive. The study aimed to test whether signatures of past pathogen exposure could be identified by cataloging public T cell receptors. Donor age, sex, ethnicity and CMV serostatus were compiled together with the repertoire data. To decide whether each TCR beta V gene segment behaved as functional or pseudogenic, an earlier analysis of approximately 590 of the donors relied on high-throughput TCR beta sequencing. A separate validation cohort of over 95 different subjects was used in addition to the roughly 670-subject first cohort. The study profiled the T cell repertoires of about 720 subjects by immunosequencing and related them to cytomegalovirus serostatus. A later analysis re-analyzed previously published TCR beta repertoires from roughly 600 donors and added high-resolution HLA genotyping to study TCR occurrence patterns. An early release that covered approximately 600 HLA-typed donors contained about 300 gigabases of sequencing data and about 84 million unique TCR sequences. Typing coverage differed by locus: A, B, C, DRB1 and DQB1 were typed in roughly 620-630 donors, DQA1 in roughly 510, DPA1 in around 600, and DPB1 in just under 480. Among the roughly 400 genotyped donors, around 81% belonged to the genetic ancestry cluster associated with self-reported Caucasian donors. The study combined high-throughput TCR immunosequencing, statistical association of individual TCRs with disease status, and machine learning to predict cytomegalovirus infection status.

For this chain, trimming is 4 bases at the V end and 0 bases at the J end, and the number of junction bases without a gene match is 18. The CDR3 has 19 amino acids, counting the end cysteine and phenylalanine. Just the 57-base CDR3 DNA is kept, in frame starting at base 1. The germline V gene gives CDR1 as SGHRS and CDR2 as YFSETQ. Receptor amplification or capture employed the immunoSEQ multiplex PCR assay. For the multiplex PCR, a mixture combining 60 forward primers for TCR Vbeta segments and 13 reverse primers for TCR Jbeta segments was used. Amplification of the CDR3 region of rearranged TCR beta genes was performed with a multiplex PCR assay on genomic DNA. The Illumina HiSeq System was used to sequence the amplified TCR beta libraries as 87-base-pair reads. As for how the authors treated the data: A later analysis counted about 76 million unique TCR beta chains across the 640 or so repertoires, and 9 million to 14 million of these chains were shared by at least two donors. Raw reads were error-corrected and collapsed into unique sequences by a nearest-neighbor algorithm in which closely related sequences were merged to remove PCR and sequencing errors. To assign V, D and J gene segments, CDR3 sequences were aligned to IMGT reference sequences. For a sequence to be retained, a match of at least six nucleotides to both a V gene segment and a J gene segment was required. Rearrangements were called productive when the CDR3 lacked stop codons and stayed in frame with V and J; all others were non-productive. CDR3 was defined according to IMGT convention as the region running from the second conserved V-encoded cysteine to the conserved J-encoded phenylalanine. In an earlier analysis of 500 to 650 of the donors, sequences lacking an unambiguous match to a single V gene segment were excluded. An earlier analysis of under 750 of the donors called V segments functional above 56.7% productive rearrangements and segregating when the between-donor standard deviation exceeded 5%. A statistical classification framework was built to diagnose cytomegalovirus status from the catalog of TCR beta chain sequences. A later analysis assigned V and J genes by comparing TCR nucleotide sequences with IMGT/GENE-DB human TR gene sequences. Using the TCRdist pipeline, a later analysis assigned CDR3 sequences along with most-parsimonious VDJ recombination scenarios. In a later analysis, each TCR beta chain was defined by its CDR3 amino acid sequence together with its V-gene family, and reads lacking a unique V-gene family were excluded. In a later analysis, 500 to 700 highly shared, low-generation-probability nucleotide sequences were removed to address suspected cross-contamination and a sequencing artifact. In a later analysis, a clonal expansion index was calculated for each public chain from normalized within-repertoire ranks of inferred template counts. A later analysis computed generation probabilities with a VDJ recombination model fitted to out-of-frame rearrangements, and checked the results against IGoR. A later analysis scored TCR-TCR, TCR-HLA and TCR-CMV co-occurrence with hypergeometric tests, applying a repertoire-size bias correction to TCR pairs. In a later analysis, false discovery rates were estimated by permuting HLA or CMV assignments 20 times. A later analysis grouped co-occurring TCRs with DBSCAN, adding TCRdist sequence similarity when clustering within HLA-allele-positive subsets. Co-occurrence clustering excluded repertoires with fewer than 30,000 or more than 120,000 public chains, plus five with anomalous nucleotide sharing. The table comes from immuneACCESS by way of TCRdb, which keeps in-frame sequences with V and J called. Part of the clones is missing from these tables; in studies checked, under half for an unresolved V gene and the rest for unknown reasons. V and J calls and clone size are given by that table; D and trimming were obtained from the DNA. Recorded for this sample are some 140,000 clones; roughly three quarters of them occurred a single time. 2% to 2.5% of the sample lies in the top ten.

As for this clone: The antigen it recognizes is unknown. No base quality information exists; no much larger clone differs at one position.

Broad study findings and their caveats: A total of 150 or so TCR beta chains were listed by the study as associated with cytomegalovirus. Broadly in line with IMGT annotations, most TCR beta V segments showed up in productive rearrangements about 90% or about 30% of the time in an earlier analysis of around 600 of the donors. The presence/absence analyses assumed that sequencing depth was roughly uniform across donors, and that assumption may not be true. According to a later genetic analysis, donors in an Asian-associated ancestry cluster had fewer N-insertions in productive TCRs than the roughly 700-donor mean. When HLA alleles, especially DR and DQ, strongly co-occurred, attributing TCR associations to individual alleles was difficult. The classifier was reported to diagnose cytomegalovirus status with high specificity and sensitivity in both the original cohort and the validation cohort. A later analysis associated 15,000 or so TCR beta sequences with specific HLA alleles at a false discovery rate of 0.05. A cluster of highly shared sequence variants was judged likely to represent a technical artifact of the sequencing pipeline. In a later analysis, the rate of TCR association differed among HLA loci, with DRB1 alleles having the most associated TCRs and HLA-C alleles having the fewest. According to a later analysis, parvovirus B19, influenza, CMV and Epstein-Barr virus appeared linked to several top co-occurrence clusters. The authors suggested that the approach could potentially be generalized to other disease states and immunological phenotypes. Linkage disequilibrium might explain the correlated functional status among segregating V segments, but an unknown experimental factor could not be excluded. A later genetic analysis associated a missense DCLRE1C variant with V-gene and J-gene trimming of TCR beta chains, and an independent cohort replicated the association. Across donors, most TCR sequences were observed very rarely, whereas some public TCRs were present in many individuals. This cohort had only TCR beta chains sequenced, and the lack of alpha or paired-chain data limited which features could be detected. A later analysis found that most CMV-associated TCR beta chains appeared HLA-restricted, with HLA associations seemingly driven largely by CMV exposure. Immune exposure information for the cohort was limited to CMV serostatus. In a later analysis, HLA-associated TCR beta chains were found to be more clonally expanded and to have lower generation probabilities than equally common non-associated chains. Some IMGT-functional V segments, including TRBV6-2 and TRBV6-3, could not be distinguished by the 87-base-pair reads and were therefore excluded. Because counts were too low, some 17 rarely observed V segments, including chromosome 9 orphons, were left out of the earlier analysis of roughly 600 of the donors. A few of the identified cytomegalovirus-associated TCR beta chains were confirmed in vitro to be specific for cytomegalovirus antigens. Because HLA typing was missing for some donors at each locus, association tests included only the typed subset. A further reported finding was that TCR beta sequences accurately predicted the HLA-A and HLA-B alleles for most subjects in the first cohort.

The cohort was made up of 650 to 700 healthy bone marrow donors. At the time of sampling, every cohort member was nominally healthy, though immune exposures that went unrecorded were likely present. The donor was CMV seronegative and belonged to the group of 380 or so seronegative cohort members. A peripheral blood sample was provided by each donor, and peripheral blood mononuclear cells were used for TCR beta sequencing. The Qiagen DNeasy Blood Extraction Kit was used to extract genomic DNA from the blood cell samples. The sequencing input was PBMCs. The clonotype was recovered from a man aged 25 to 40 in good health and CMV-seronegative. The V and J segments used are TRBV5-1 and TRBJ2-7; 8 of the junction bases match TRBD2. The bases read TGCGCCAGCAGCCCCCTAGCGGGCAGGGGCTTCGATAGCTCCTACGAGCAGTACTTC. Its translation is CASSPLAGRGFDSSYEQYF.